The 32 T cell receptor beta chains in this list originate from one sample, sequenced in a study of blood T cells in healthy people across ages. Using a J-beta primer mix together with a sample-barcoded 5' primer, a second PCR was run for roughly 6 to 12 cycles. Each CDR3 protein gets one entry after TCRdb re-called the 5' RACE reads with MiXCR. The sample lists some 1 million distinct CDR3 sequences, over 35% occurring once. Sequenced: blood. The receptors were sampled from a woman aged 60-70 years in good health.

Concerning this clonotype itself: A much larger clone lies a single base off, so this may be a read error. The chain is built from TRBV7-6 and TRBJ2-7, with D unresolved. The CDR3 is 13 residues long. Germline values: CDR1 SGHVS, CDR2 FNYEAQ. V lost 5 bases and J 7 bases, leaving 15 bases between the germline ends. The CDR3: CASSVIVGGEQYF. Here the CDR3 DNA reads TGTGCCAGCAGCGTAATCGTTGGCGGAGAGCAGTACTTC.

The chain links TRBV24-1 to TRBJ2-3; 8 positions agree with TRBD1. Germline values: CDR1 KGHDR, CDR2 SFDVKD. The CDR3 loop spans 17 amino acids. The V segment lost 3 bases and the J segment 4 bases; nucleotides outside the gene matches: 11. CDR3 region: CATSDPRTGKGADTQYF. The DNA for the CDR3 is TGTGCCACCAGTGATCCGCGGACAGGGAAGGGGGCAGATACGCAGTATTTT.

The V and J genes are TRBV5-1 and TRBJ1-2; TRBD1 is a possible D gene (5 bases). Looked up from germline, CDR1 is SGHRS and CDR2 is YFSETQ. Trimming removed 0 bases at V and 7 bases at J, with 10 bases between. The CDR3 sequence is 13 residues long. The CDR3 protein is CASSLDPRVGYTF. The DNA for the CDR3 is TGCGCCAGCAGCTTGGACCCCAGGGTTGGCTACACCTTC.

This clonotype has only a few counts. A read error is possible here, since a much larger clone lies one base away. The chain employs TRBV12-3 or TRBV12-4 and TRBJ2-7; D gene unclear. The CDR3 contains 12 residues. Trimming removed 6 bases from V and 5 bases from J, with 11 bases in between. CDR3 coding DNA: TGTGCCAGCAGATTGATAGCCCACGAGCAGTACTTC. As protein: CASRLIAHEQYF.

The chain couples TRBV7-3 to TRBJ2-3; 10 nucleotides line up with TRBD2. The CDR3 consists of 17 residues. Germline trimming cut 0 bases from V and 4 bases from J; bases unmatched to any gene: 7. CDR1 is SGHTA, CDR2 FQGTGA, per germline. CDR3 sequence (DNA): TGTGCCAGCAGCTTAACGCGGAGGCTAGCGGGAGCAGATACGCAGTATTTT. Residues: CASSLTRRLAGADTQYF.

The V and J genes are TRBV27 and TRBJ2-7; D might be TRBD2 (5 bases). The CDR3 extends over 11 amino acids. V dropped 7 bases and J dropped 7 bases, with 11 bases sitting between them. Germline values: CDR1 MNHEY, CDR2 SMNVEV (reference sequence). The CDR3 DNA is TGTGCCAGCAACGAGGGCAATGAGCAGTACTTC. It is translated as CASNEGNEQYF.

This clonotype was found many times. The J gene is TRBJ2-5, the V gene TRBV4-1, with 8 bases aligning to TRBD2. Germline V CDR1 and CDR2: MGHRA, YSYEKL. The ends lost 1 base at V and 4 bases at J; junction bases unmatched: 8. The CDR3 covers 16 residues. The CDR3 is CASSQGSGRWGETQYF. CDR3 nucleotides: TGCGCCAGCAGCCAAGGCAGCGGGAGATGGGGAGAGACCCAGTACTTC.

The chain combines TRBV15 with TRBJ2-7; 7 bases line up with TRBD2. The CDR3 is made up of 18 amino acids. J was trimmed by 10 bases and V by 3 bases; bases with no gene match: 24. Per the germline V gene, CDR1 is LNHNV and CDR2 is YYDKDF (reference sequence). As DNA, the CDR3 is TGTGCCACCAGCAGTCGAAGCCAGAGTAGCGGTTGGGGAGGGGCCCAGTACTTC. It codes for CATSSRSQSSGWGGAQYF.

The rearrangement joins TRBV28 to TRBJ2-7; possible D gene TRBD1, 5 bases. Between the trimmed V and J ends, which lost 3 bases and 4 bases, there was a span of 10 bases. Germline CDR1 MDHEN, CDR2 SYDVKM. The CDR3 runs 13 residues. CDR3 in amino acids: CASSLKGDYEQYF. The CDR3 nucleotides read TGTGCCAGCAGTTTGAAAGGGGATTACGAGCAGTACTTC.

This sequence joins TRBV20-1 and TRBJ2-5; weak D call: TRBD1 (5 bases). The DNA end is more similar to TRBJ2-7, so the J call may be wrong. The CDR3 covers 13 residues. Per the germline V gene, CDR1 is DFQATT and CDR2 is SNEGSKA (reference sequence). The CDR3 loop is CSASHPGTYEQYF. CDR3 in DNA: TGCAGTGCTAGCCACCCAGGGACCTACGAGCAGTACTTC.

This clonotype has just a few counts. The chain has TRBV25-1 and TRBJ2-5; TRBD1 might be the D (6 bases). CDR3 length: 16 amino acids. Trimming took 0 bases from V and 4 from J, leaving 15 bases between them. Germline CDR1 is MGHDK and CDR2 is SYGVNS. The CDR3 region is CASSEYKGETRETQYF. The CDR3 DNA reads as TGTGCCAGCAGTGAATATAAGGGGGAAACACGAGAGACCCAGTACTTC.

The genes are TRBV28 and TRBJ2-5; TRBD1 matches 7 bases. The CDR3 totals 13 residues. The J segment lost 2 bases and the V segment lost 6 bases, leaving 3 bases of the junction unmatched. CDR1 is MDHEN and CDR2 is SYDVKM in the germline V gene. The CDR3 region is CASRKQGQETQYF. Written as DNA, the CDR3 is TGTGCCAGCAGGAAACAGGGGCAAGAGACCCAGTACTTC. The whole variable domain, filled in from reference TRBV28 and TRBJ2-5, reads DVKVTQSSRYLVKRTGEKVFLECVQDMDHENMFWYRQDPGLGLRLIYFSYDVKMKEKGDIPEGYSVSREKKERFSLILESASTNQTSMYLCASRKQGQETQYFGPGTRLLVL.

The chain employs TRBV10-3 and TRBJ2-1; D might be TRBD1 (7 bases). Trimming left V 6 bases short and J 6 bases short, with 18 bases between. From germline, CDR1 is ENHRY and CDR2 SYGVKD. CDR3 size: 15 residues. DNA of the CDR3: TGTGCCATCAGGGACGCGGGACAGCGTCTCAATGAGCAGTTCTTC. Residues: CAIRDAGQRLNEQFF.

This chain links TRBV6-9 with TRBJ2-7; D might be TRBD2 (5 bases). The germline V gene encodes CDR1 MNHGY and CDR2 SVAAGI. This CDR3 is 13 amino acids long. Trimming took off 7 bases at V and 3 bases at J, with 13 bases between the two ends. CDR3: CASTGKVFYEQYF. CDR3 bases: TGTGCCAGCACGGGGAAAGTCTTCTACGAGCAGTACTTC.

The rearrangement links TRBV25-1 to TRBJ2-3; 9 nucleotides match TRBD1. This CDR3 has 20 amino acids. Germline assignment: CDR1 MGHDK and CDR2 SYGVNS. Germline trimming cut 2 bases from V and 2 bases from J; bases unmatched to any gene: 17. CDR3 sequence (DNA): TGTGCCAGCAGTGAAGCCCCGGGACAGGGTGGCTGGACCCTCACAGATACGCAGTATTTT. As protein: CASSEAPGQGGWTLTDTQYF.

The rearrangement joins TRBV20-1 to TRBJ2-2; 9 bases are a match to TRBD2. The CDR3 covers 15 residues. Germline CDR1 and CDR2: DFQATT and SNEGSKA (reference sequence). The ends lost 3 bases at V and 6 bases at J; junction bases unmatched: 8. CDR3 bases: TGCAGTGCTAGCCCAACCGGGACTAGCTCCGGGGAGCTGTTTTTT. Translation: CSASPTGTSSGELFF.

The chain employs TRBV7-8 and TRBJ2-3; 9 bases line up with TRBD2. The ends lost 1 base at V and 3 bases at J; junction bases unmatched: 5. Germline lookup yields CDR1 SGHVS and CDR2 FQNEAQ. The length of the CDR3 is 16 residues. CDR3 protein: CASSLGSGRVTDTQYF. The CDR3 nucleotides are TGTGCCAGCAGCTTAGGTAGCGGGAGAGTAACAGATACGCAGTATTTT.

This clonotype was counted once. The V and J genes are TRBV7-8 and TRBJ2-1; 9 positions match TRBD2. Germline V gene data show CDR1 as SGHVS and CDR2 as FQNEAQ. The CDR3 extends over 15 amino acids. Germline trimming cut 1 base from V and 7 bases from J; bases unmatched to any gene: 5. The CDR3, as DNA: TGTGCCAGCAGCTTAGATCTAGCGGGACTAAATGAGCAGTTCTTC. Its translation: CASSLDLAGLNEQFF.

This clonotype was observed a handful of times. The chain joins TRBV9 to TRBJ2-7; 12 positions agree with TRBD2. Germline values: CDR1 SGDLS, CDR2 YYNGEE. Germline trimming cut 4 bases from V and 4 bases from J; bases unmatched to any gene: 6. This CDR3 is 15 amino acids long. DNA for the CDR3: TGTGCCAGCAGCCCACGGACTAGCGGGATGTACGAGCAGTACTTC. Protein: CASSPRTSGMYEQYF.

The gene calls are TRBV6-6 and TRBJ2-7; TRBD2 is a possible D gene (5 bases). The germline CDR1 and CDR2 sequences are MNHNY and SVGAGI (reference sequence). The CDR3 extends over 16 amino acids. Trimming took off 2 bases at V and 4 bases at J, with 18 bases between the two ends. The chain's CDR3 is CASSYDTTLRGYEQYF. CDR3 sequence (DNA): TGTGCCAGCAGTTACGACACAACGCTACGGGGTTACGAGCAGTACTTC.

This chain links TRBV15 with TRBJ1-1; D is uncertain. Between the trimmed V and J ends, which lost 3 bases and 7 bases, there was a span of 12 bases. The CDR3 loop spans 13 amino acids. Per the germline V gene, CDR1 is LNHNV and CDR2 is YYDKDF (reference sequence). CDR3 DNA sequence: TGTGCCACCAGCAGCGGTCGGGGTGGTGAAGCTTTCTTT. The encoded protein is CATSSGRGGEAFF. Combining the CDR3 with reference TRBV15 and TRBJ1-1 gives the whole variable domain DAMVIQNPRYQVTQFGKPVTLSCSQTLNHNVMYWYQQKSSQAPKLLFHYYDKDFNNEADTPDNFQSRRPNTSFCFLDIRSPGLGDTAMYLCATSSGRGGEAFFGQGTRLTVV.

The CDR3 DNA reads TGCAGCGTTGAGGTCCAGTGGGGTTACACAGATACGCAGTATTTT. Its translation is CSVEVQWGYTDTQYF. This chain connects TRBV29-1 to TRBJ2-3; no clear D. V dropped 3 bases and J dropped 2 bases, with 15 bases sitting between them. There are 15 residues in the CDR3. Germline lookup yields CDR1 SQVTM and CDR2 ANQGSEA.

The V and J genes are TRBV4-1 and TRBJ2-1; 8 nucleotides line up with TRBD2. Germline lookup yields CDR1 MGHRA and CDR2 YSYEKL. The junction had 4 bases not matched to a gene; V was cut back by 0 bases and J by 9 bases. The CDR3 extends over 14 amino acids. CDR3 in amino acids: CASSQEGAGGEQFF. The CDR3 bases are TGCGCCAGCAGCCAAGAAGGCGCGGGAGGTGAGCAGTTCTTC.

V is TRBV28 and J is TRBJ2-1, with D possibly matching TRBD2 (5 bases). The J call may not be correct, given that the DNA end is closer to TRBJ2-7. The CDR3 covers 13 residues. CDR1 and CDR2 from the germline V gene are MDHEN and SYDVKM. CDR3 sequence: CASAQDSYNEQYF. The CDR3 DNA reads TGTGCCAGCGCCCAGGACTCTTACAATGAGCAGTACTTC.

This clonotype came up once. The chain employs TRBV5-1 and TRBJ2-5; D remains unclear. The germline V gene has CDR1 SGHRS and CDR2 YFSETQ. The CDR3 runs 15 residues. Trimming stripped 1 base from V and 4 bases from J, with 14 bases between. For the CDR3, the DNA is TGCGCCAGCAGCTTGACAGACCTTCTGGGAGAGACCCAGTACTTC. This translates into CASSLTDLLGETQYF.

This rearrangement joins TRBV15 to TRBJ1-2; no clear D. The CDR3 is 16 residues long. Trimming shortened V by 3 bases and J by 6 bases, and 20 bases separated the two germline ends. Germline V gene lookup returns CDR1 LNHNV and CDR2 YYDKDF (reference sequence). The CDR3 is CATSSDEAGGRDGYTF. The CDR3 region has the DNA TGTGCCACCAGCAGTGACGAGGCAGGAGGAAGAGATGGCTACACCTTC.

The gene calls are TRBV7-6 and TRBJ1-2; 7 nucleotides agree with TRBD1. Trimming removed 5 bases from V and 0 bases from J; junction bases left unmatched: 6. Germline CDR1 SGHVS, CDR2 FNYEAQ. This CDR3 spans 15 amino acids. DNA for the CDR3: TGTGCCAGCAGCCAAAGACAGGGTGCTAACTATGGCTACACCTTC. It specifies CASSQRQGANYGYTF.

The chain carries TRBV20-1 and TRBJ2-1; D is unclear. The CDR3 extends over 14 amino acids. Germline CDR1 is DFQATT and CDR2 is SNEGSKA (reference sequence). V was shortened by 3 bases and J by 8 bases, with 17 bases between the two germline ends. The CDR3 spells CSARVGQALYEQFF. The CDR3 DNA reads TGCAGTGCTAGGGTGGGCCAGGCCCTGTATGAGCAGTTCTTC.

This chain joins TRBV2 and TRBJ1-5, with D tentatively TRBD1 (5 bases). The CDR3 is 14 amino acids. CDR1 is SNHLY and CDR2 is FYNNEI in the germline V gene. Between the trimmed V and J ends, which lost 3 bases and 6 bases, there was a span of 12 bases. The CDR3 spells CASSEDRGAQPQHF. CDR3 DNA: TGTGCCAGCAGTGAGGATAGGGGAGCTCAGCCCCAGCATTTT.

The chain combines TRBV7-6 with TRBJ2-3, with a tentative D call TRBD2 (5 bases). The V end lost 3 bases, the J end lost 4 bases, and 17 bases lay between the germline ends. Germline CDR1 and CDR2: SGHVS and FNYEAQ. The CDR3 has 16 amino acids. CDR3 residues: CASSFRGAENADTQYF. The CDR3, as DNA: TGTGCCAGCAGCTTTCGGGGAGCAGAGAACGCAGATACGCAGTATTTT.

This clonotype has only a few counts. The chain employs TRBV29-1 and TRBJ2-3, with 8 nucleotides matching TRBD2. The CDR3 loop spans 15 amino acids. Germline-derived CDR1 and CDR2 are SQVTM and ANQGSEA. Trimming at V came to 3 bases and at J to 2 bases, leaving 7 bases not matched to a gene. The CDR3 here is CSVESGSLATDTQYF. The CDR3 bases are TGCAGCGTTGAGAGCGGGAGTTTAGCCACAGATACGCAGTATTTT.

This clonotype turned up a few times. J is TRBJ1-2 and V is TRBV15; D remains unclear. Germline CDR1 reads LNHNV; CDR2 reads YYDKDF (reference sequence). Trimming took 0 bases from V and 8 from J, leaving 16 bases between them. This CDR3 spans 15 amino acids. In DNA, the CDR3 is TGTGCCACCAGCAGAGATATTACCGGCGCGGGCGGCTACACCTTC. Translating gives CATSRDITGAGGYTF.